This T cell receptor (beta chain) was identified during a study of cytotoxic CD8 clonotypes in ibrutinib-treated CLL (dated by TCRdb to the early 2020s). Background for the entire study: In this cohort, some 14 patients were treatment-naive and ten to twelve were relapsed/refractory, while some 17 had unmutated IGHV. Responses were partial in around 25 patients and complete in 2; after median about 68 months follow-up, some 14 stayed in remission and some twelve progressed. Samples at response were collected after a median of around twelve months of treatment, with a range of about 6 to 40 months. An average of 255,043 productive templates and some 99,000 productive rearrangements was obtained per sample. Of the roughly 86 people in the trial, approximately 26 had longitudinal samples available. Cryopreserved peripheral blood mononuclear cells were obtained before treatment, at response, and at either sustained remission or disease progression. All remission and progressive disease samples were collected while patients were still receiving ibrutinib. The investigation overall reported the following: Baseline clonality exceeded that of age-matched healthy donors and correlated strongly with circulating CD8+ T-cell counts. At ibrutinib response clonality went up, during sustained remission it held steady, and at progression it dropped back toward baseline. Public clonotypes were rare and either contracted or stayed stable during treatment, and the rise in clonality at ibrutinib response reflected the expansion of private clonotypes. Sustained-remission and progressing patients did not have matched sampling times, and lymph node repertoires were not examined.

Relative to germline, V is 5 bases shorter and J is 2 bases shorter, with 15 bases between their ends. Reading the germline V gene (reference sequence) gives CDR1 MNHEY and CDR2 SMNVEV. Inclusive of the bounding cysteine and phenylalanine, the CDR3 is 15 residues long. The sequence is cut down to CDR3 DNA, 45 bases in frame from base 1. On this clone: Its cognate antigen has yet to be identified. Base qualities are not at hand, and no much larger clone is one base apart.

The time point label here, explained by the study, means: approximately 2 years on ibrutinib. Roughly 2 micrograms of genomic DNA were extracted from cryopreserved PBMCs for TCR beta library preparation. High-throughput TCR beta sequencing was performed on longitudinal blood samples from CLL patients receiving ibrutinib monotherapy. The patients took part in an open-label, single-center phase 2 trial of ibrutinib monotherapy. Each clonotype received, on average, around 10x coverage in deep resolution sequencing performed on a MiSeq, where the target depth lay between 1 in 1 million and 1 in 200,000 T cells. The immunoSEQ hsTCRB Kit was used to generate TCR beta libraries. As for the original processing: ImmunoSEQ Data Assistant and ImmunoSEQ Analyzer were used for data analysis, and V, D and J genes were assigned according to IMGT definitions. Clonality, which ranges from 0 to 1, was calculated as one minus the normalized Shannon entropy of productive rearrangement frequencies. Only overrepresented clonotypes making up at least 0.05% of the repertoire of each patient were included in the public clonotype analysis. Approximately 12 age-matched healthy donor repertoires from immuneACCESS were used as controls for clonality. TCRdb limited this immuneACCESS table to in-frame rearrangements with V and J called. A share of clones is missing; checked studies link under half to unresolved V genes, and the rest is unexplained. V, J and clone size are those of that table, while D and trimming were read from the DNA. The sample data list around 250,000 clones, and 70% of these were observed just once. The biggest ten clones account for 15% of the sample.

The clonotype was recovered from a human donor with chronic lymphocytic leukemia. The specimen was PBMCs, collected after 24 months of ibrutinib treatment. This chain joins TRBV27 to TRBJ1-1, with the D gene not confidently named. The sequenced DNA: TGTGCCAGCAGTCCTGTGAGCGGGAGCAACACTGAAGCTTTCTTT. The translation is CASSPVSGSNTEAFF.